This T cell receptor (beta chain) stems from a study of T cell responses to AZD1222 COVID-19 vaccine. General study points: Breadth and depth of Spike-specific TCRs rose after two AZD1222 doses. Donors skewed white British and female; clonal diversity was possibly underestimated. At baseline, just a handful of AZD1222 recipients tested seropositive.

This CDR3 has 13 residues. V was cut by 4 bases and J by 4 bases, with 8 bases left in between. Germline lookup yields CDR1 LNHDA and CDR2 SQIVND (reference sequence). This clone was found a few times. What it binds is not known. Generated by immunoSEQ multiplex PCR, the TCRdb table keeps only in-frame clones and is missing some. Among about 97,000 clones listed, approximately 90% were seen once. The sample here was peripheral blood, taken on day 0 of AZD1222 vaccination. The chain employs TRBV19 and TRBJ2-1; D gene ambiguous. The TCR sequence derives from an adult in good health. In nucleotides, the CDR3 is TGTGCCAGTAGTAAGTTTGGGTACAATGAGCAGTTCTTC. Protein sequence: CASSKFGYNEQFF.